The present T cell receptor (beta chain) was sequenced within a study of T-cell reconstitution after alpha-beta-depleted transplantation in children. Study-wide results and caveats: Counts and diversity of T cells one year after transplant came mostly from newly produced T cells. Several hundred expanded graft clones reportedly gave rise to the alpha-beta T cells present about two months after transplant.

The CDR3 runs to 17 residues. The germline V gene has CDR1 MDHEN and CDR2 SYDVKM. V dropped 6 bases and J dropped 4; count of bases not matched to a gene: 15. Preparation of the TCRbeta library involved a method that used unique molecular identifiers. One entry per CDR3 protein results from TCRdb running MiXCR on the PCR reads. The sample records some 600,000 distinct CDR3 sequences, under 15% being singletons. Of note for this clonotype: Its antigen is currently unknown.

The chain combines TRBV28 with TRBJ2-5; 9 bases fit TRBD2. The origin of this receptor is a male patient aged 10-17 years who had a stem cell transplant for acute myeloid leukemia, so the T cells may come from the graft donor. The sample was PBMCs, mostly from graft donor cells, taken 360 days after TCRalphabeta/CD19-depleted stem cell transplant. The CDR3 sequence is CASRPRGLAGNGETQYF. The CDR3 DNA is TGTGCCAGCAGGCCTCGTGGTCTAGCGGGAAACGGAGAGACCCAGTACTTC.